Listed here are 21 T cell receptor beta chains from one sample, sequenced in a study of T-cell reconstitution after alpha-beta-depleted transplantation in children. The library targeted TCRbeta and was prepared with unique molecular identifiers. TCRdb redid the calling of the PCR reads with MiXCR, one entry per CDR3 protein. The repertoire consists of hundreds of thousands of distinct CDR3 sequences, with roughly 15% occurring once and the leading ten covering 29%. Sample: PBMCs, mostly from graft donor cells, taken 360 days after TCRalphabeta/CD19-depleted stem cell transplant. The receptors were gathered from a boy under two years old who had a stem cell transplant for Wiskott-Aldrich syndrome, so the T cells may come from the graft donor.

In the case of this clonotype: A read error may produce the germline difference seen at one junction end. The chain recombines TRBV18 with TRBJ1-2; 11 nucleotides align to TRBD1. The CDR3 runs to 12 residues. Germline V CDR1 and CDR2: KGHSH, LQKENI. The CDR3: CASSPDRGLPFF. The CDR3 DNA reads TGTGCCAGCTCACCGGACAGGGGGCTTCCTTTCTTC.

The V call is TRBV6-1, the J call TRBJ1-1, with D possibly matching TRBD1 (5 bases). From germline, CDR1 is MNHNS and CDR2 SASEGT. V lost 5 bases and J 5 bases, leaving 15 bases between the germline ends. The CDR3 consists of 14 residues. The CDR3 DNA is TGTGCCAGCAGTCCATCAGACAGAGGGACTGAAGCTTTCTTT. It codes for CASSPSDRGTEAFF.

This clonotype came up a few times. Here the CDR3 reads CASAGYYEQYF. CDR3 coding DNA: TGTGCCAGCGCAGGGTACTACGAGCAGTACTTC. The J gene is TRBJ2-7, the V gene TRBV6-2 or TRBV6-3; possible D gene TRBD1, 5 bases. Germline CDR1 is MNHEY and CDR2 is SVGEGT. CDR3 length: 11 residues. Trimming removed 8 bases at V and 3 bases at J, with 8 bases between.

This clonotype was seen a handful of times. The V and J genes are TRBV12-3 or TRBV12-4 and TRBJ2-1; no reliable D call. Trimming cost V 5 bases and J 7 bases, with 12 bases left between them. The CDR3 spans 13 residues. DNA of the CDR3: TGTGCCAGCAGTCCATCAAGGGTAAATGAGCAGTTCTTC. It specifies CASSPSRVNEQFF.

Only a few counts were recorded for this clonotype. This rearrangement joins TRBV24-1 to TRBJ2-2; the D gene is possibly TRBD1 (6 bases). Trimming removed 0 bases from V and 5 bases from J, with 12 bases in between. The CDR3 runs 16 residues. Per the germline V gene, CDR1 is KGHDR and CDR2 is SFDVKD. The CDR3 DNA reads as TGTGCCACCAGTGATTTGGAAACACAGGGAACCGGGGAGCTGTTTTTT. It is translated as CATSDLETQGTGELFF.

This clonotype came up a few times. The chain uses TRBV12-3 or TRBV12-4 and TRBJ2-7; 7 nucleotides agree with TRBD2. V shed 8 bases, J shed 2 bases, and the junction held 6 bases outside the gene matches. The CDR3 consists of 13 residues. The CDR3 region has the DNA TGTGCCAGCTCGTGGGGACTACCCTACGAGCAGTACTTC. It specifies CASSWGLPYEQYF.

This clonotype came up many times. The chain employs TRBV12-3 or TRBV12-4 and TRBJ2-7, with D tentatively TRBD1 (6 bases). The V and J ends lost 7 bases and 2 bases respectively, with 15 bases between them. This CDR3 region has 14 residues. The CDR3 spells CASTSAGVPYEQYF. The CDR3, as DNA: TGTGCCAGCACGTCCGCAGGGGTTCCCTACGAGCAGTACTTC.

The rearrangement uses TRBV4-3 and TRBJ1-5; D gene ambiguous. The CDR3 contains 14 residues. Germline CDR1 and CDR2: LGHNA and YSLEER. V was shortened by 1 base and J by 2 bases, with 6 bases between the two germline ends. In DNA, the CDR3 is TGCGCCAGCAGCCAAGTTCCGGGCAATCAGCCCCAGCATTTT. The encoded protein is CASSQVPGNQPQHF.

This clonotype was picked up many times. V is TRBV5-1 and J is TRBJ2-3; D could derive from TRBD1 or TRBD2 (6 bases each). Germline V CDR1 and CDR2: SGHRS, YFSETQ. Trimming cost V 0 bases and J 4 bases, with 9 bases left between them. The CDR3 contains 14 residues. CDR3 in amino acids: CASSLGGAADTQYF. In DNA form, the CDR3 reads TGCGCCAGCAGCTTGGGGGGGGCCGCAGATACGCAGTATTTT.

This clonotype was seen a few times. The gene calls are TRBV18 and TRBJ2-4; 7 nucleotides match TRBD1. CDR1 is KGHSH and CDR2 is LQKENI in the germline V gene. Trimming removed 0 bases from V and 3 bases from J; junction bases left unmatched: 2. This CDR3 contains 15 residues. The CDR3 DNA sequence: TGTGCCAGCTCACCACCAGACAGGGACAAAAACATTCAGTACTTC. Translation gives CASSPPDRDKNIQYF. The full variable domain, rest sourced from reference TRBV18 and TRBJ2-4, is NAGVMQNPRHLVRRRGQEARLRCSPMKGHSHVYWYRQLPEEGLKFMVYLQKENIIDESGMPKERFSAEFPKEGPSILRIQQVVRGDSAAYFCASSPPDRDKNIQYFGAGTRLSVL.

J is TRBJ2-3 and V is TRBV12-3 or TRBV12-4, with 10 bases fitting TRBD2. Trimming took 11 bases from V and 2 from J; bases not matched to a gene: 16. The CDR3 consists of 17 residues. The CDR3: CAFSLRISGGYTDTQYF. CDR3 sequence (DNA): TGTGCCTTCAGTTTGCGGATTAGCGGGGGGTACACAGATACGCAGTATTTT.

The CDR3 region is CASSPSPPQRETQYF. CDR3 nucleotide sequence: TGTGCCAGCAGTCCCTCCCCCCCCCAAAGAGAGACCCAGTACTTC. The genes are TRBV12-3 or TRBV12-4 and TRBJ2-5; no reliable D call. V lost 5 bases to trimming and J lost 4 bases, with 17 bases between them. This CDR3 is 15 amino acids long.

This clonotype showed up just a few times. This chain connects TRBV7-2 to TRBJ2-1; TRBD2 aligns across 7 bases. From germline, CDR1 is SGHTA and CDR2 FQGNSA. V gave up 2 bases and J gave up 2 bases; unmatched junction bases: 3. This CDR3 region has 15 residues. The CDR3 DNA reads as TGTGCCAGCAGCTTAAGCGGGGATCCCTACAATGAGCAGTTCTTC. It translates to CASSLSGDPYNEQFF.

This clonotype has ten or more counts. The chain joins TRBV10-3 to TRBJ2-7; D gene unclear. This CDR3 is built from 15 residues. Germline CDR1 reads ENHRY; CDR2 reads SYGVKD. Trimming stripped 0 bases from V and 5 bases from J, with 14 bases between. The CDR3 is CAISESKWGPHEQYF. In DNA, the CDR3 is TGTGCCATCAGTGAGTCGAAATGGGGTCCCCACGAGCAGTACTTC.

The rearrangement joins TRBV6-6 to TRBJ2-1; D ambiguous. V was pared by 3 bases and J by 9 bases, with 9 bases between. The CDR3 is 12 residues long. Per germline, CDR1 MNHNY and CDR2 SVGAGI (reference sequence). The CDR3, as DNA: TGTGCCAGCAGTTATTTCCTCGGTGAGCAGTTCTTC. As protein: CASSYFLGEQFF.

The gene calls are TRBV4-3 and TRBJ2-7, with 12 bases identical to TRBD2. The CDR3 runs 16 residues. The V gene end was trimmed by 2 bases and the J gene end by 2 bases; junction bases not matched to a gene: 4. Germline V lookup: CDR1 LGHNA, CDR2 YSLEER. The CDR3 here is CASSQLWTSGTYEQYF. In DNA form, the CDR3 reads TGCGCCAGCAGCCAACTCTGGACTAGCGGGACCTACGAGCAGTACTTC.

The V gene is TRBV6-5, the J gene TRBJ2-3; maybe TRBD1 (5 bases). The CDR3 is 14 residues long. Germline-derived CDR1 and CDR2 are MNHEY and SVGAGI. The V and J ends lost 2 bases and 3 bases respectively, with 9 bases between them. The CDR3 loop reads CASSYGQGTDTQYF. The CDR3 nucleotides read TGTGCCAGCAGTTACGGGCAGGGAACAGATACGCAGTATTTT.

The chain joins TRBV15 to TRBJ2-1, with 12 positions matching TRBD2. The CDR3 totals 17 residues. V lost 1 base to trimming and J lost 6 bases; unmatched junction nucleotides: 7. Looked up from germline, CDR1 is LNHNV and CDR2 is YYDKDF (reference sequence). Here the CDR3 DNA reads TGTGCCACCAGCAGAGGAGGCGGACTAGCGGGGTTCAATGAGCAGTTCTTC. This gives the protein CATSRGGGLAGFNEQFF.

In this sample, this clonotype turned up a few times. This CDR3 is CAIGQAHNYGYTF. CDR3 nucleotides: TGTGCCATCGGACAGGCCCACAACTATGGCTACACCTTC. V usage is TRBV10-3 and J usage is TRBJ1-2; 7 nucleotides match TRBD1. Per the germline V gene, CDR1 is ENHRY and CDR2 is SYGVKD. V was clipped by 8 bases and J by 2 bases; unmatched bases: 5. The CDR3 runs to 13 residues.

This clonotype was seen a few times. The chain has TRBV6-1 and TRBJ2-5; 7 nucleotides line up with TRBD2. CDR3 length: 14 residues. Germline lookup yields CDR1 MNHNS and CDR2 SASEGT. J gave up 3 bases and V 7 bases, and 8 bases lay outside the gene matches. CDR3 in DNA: TGTGCCAGCACACCTAGCGGCCCAAAAGAGACCCAGTACTTC. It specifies CASTPSGPKETQYF.

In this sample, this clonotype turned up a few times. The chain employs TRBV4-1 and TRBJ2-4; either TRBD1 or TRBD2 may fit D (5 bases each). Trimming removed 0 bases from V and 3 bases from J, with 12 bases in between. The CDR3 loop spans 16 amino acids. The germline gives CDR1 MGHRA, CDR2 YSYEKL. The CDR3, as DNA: TGCGCCAGCAGCCAAGAAGGGACCGTGGTCAAAAACATTCAGTACTTC. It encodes CASSQEGTVVKNIQYF.